These 18 T cell receptor beta chains were all obtained from the same sample, sequenced in a study of technical replicates of blood from several donors. Sequencing was performed with immunoSEQ multiplex PCR; in TCRdb, only in-frame clones are kept and a portion is missing. The sample gives 60,000 to 85,000 clones, 95% to 97% of which show up once; 0.2% to 0.25% is in the top ten. What was sequenced was T cells isolated from PBMCs. Every receptor here comes from a human donor in good health.

In its sample, this clone was seen once. The V call is TRBV6-5, the J call TRBJ2-2; D unresolved. This CDR3 spans 13 amino acids. V was pared by 2 bases and J by 11 bases, with 12 bases between. CDR1 MNHEY and CDR2 SVGAGI come from the germline V gene. CDR3 nucleotide sequence: TGTGCCAGCAGTTACCCTGTAGGAGTTGAGCTGTTTTTT. Its translation is CASSYPVGVELFF.

A single count supports this clone. The chain recombines TRBV10-1 with TRBJ2-2; no firm D call. The CDR3 length is 16 residues. The germline gives CDR1 WNHNN, CDR2 SYGVQD (reference sequence). The V and J ends lost 0 bases and 1 base respectively, with 9 bases between them. The CDR3, as DNA: TGCGCCAGCAGTGAGTCGAGGCGCCGGAACACCGGGGAGCTGTTTTTT. It codes for CASSESRRRNTGELFF.

The chain carries TRBV29-1 and TRBJ2-2; TRBD2 agrees at 7 bases. The CDR3 contains 13 residues. The V gene's germline CDR1 is SQVTM and CDR2 ANQGSEA. The trim removed 7 bases at V and 5 bases at J, leaving 7 bases unmatched. CDR3 region: CSGGGEGTGELFF. Here the CDR3 DNA reads TGCAGCGGGGGAGGGGAGGGGACCGGGGAGCTGTTTTTT.

The rearrangement joins TRBV18 to TRBJ2-7; no firm D call. The V end lost 2 bases, the J end lost 0 bases, and 14 bases lay between the germline ends. The CDR3 has 16 residues. Germline V CDR1 and CDR2: KGHSH, LQKENI. CDR3 amino acids: CASSPSGTASSYEQYF. DNA of the CDR3: TGTGCCAGCTCACCATCAGGAACGGCGAGCTCCTACGAGCAGTACTTC.

V usage is TRBV27 and J usage is TRBJ2-2; 7 positions agree with TRBD1. The trim removed 2 bases at V and 1 base at J, leaving 7 bases unmatched. In germline, CDR1 is MNHEY, CDR2 SMNVEV (reference sequence). There are 17 residues in the CDR3. The CDR3 bases are TGTGCCAGCAGTTTAGGGTTACACAGGGGGAACACCGGGGAGCTGTTTTTT. Protein product: CASSLGLHRGNTGELFF.

The V and J genes are TRBV19 and TRBJ2-3, with a possible D match to TRBD2 (6 bases). Germline V gene sequence: CDR1 LNHDA, CDR2 SQIVND (reference sequence). The CDR3 is made up of 15 amino acids. V dropped 1 base and J dropped 2 bases, with 10 bases sitting between them. The CDR3 is CASSIARGSTDTQYF. The CDR3 DNA is TGTGCCAGTAGTATAGCCCGGGGGTCCACAGATACGCAGTATTTT.

The chain employs TRBV9 and TRBJ2-7; the D gene is possibly TRBD2 (6 bases). The CDR3 length is 13 residues. Germline values: CDR1 SGDLS, CDR2 YYNGEE. V was shortened by 4 bases and J by 1 base, with 9 bases between the two germline ends. The CDR3 DNA reads as TGTGCCAGCAGCCGGCGGGATTCCTACGAGCAGTACTTC. Translated: CASSRRDSYEQYF.

The chain links TRBV30 to TRBJ2-5; TRBD2 might be the D (5 bases). This CDR3 is 12 amino acids long. V was shortened by 4 bases and J by 2 bases, with 8 bases between the two germline ends. Germline assignment: CDR1 GTSNPN and CDR2 SVGIG (reference sequence). CDR3 nucleotide sequence: TGTGCCTGGAACCTAGCTCAAGAGACCCAGTACTTC. It yields the protein CAWNLAQETQYF.

This clone has only one observation. This chain links TRBV14 with TRBJ1-2, with 7 bases aligning to TRBD1. V was clipped by 5 bases and J by 4 bases; unmatched bases: 10. The CDR3 contains 15 residues. Per germline, CDR1 SGHDN and CDR2 FVKESK. The CDR3 loop is CASSEVTRGAYGYTF. The DNA of the CDR3 is TGTGCCAGCAGCGAAGTCACCAGGGGGGCCTATGGCTACACCTTC.

The V call is TRBV7-2, the J call TRBJ2-7; 9 bases align to TRBD2. The CDR3 runs 14 residues. V lost 6 bases and J lost 6; bases outside the gene matches: 9. Germline V CDR1 and CDR2: SGHTA, FQGNSA. DNA of the CDR3: TGTGCCAGCAGTTATAGCGGGAGTTGGAGCGAGCAGTACTTC. This sequence encodes CASSYSGSWSEQYF.

The V call is TRBV28, the J call TRBJ2-1; 9 positions match TRBD2. Germline-derived CDR1 and CDR2 are MDHEN and SYDVKM. The CDR3 has 17 amino acids. J gave up 0 bases and V 8 bases, and 11 bases lay outside the gene matches. DNA of the CDR3: TGTGCCAGCGGCCCGGTGGCTAGCGGGACCTCCTACAATGAGCAGTTCTTC. It encodes CASGPVASGTSYNEQFF.

The chain is built from TRBV4-1 and TRBJ2-3; 8 bases map to TRBD2. The CDR3 length is 17 residues. The germline gives CDR1 MGHRA, CDR2 YSYEKL. Trimming cost V 1 base and J 1 base; bases outside gene matches: 7. The CDR3 loop reads CASSQARGLAGTDTQYF. In DNA form, the CDR3 reads TGCGCCAGCAGCCAAGCCCGAGGACTAGCCGGCACAGATACGCAGTATTTT.

In DNA, the CDR3 is TGCGCCAGCAGTGATAGACTACCAAACACAGATACGCAGTATTTT. It codes for CASSDRLPNTDTQYF. The rearrangement links TRBV10-2 to TRBJ2-3; TRBD2 is a possible D gene (5 bases). V lost 3 bases and J 2 bases, leaving 12 bases between the germline ends. The V gene's germline CDR1 is WSHSY and CDR2 SAAADI. The CDR3 extends over 15 amino acids.

The chain uses TRBV5-1 and TRBJ2-2; 8 bases are shared with TRBD1. The CDR3 length is 18 residues. Trimming at V came to 7 bases and at J to 0 bases, leaving 14 bases not matched to a gene. Germline CDR1 is SGHRS and CDR2 is YFSETQ. Here the CDR3 DNA reads TGCGCCAGCCTCGGACAGGGCACCCCTCGATCGAACACCGGGGAGCTGTTTTTT. Its protein is CASLGQGTPRSNTGELFF.

The rearrangement links TRBV4-1 to TRBJ1-1; D call uncertain. With 4 bases removed from V and 1 base from J, the gap between germline ends came to 10 bases. Germline CDR1 MGHRA, CDR2 YSYEKL. The CDR3 extends over 14 amino acids. The CDR3 reads CASSRGKENTEAFF. DNA of the CDR3: TGCGCCAGCAGCCGCGGTAAGGAGAACACTGAAGCTTTCTTT.

The chain has TRBV11-2 and TRBJ1-2, with 10 nucleotides matching TRBD1. Trimming at V came to 0 bases and at J to 6 bases, leaving 10 bases not matched to a gene. Germline CDR1 SGHAT, CDR2 FQNNGV. The CDR3 spans 17 residues. CDR3 in amino acids: CASSLDYGTGARDGYTF. The CDR3 coding sequence is TGTGCCAGCAGCTTAGACTACGGGACAGGGGCGCGGGATGGCTACACCTTC.

The V and J genes are TRBV9 and TRBJ2-3; 8 bases map to TRBD2. In germline, CDR1 is SGDLS, CDR2 YYNGEE. Trimming cost V 2 bases and J 3 bases; bases outside gene matches: 11. This CDR3 spans 17 amino acids. CDR3 region: CASSVSGILSYTDTQYF. The DNA for the CDR3 is TGTGCCAGCAGCGTTAGCGGGATCCTCTCGTATACAGATACGCAGTATTTT.

The rearrangement links TRBV29-1 to TRBJ1-1; 8 nucleotides agree with TRBD1. Germline trimming cut 6 bases from V and 2 bases from J; bases unmatched to any gene: 8. The CDR3 is 14 residues long. CDR1 and CDR2 from the germline V gene are SQVTM and ANQGSEA. CDR3 in amino acids: CSVSSGQVNTEAFF. CDR3 DNA sequence: TGCAGCGTATCCTCGGGACAGGTAAACACTGAAGCTTTCTTT.